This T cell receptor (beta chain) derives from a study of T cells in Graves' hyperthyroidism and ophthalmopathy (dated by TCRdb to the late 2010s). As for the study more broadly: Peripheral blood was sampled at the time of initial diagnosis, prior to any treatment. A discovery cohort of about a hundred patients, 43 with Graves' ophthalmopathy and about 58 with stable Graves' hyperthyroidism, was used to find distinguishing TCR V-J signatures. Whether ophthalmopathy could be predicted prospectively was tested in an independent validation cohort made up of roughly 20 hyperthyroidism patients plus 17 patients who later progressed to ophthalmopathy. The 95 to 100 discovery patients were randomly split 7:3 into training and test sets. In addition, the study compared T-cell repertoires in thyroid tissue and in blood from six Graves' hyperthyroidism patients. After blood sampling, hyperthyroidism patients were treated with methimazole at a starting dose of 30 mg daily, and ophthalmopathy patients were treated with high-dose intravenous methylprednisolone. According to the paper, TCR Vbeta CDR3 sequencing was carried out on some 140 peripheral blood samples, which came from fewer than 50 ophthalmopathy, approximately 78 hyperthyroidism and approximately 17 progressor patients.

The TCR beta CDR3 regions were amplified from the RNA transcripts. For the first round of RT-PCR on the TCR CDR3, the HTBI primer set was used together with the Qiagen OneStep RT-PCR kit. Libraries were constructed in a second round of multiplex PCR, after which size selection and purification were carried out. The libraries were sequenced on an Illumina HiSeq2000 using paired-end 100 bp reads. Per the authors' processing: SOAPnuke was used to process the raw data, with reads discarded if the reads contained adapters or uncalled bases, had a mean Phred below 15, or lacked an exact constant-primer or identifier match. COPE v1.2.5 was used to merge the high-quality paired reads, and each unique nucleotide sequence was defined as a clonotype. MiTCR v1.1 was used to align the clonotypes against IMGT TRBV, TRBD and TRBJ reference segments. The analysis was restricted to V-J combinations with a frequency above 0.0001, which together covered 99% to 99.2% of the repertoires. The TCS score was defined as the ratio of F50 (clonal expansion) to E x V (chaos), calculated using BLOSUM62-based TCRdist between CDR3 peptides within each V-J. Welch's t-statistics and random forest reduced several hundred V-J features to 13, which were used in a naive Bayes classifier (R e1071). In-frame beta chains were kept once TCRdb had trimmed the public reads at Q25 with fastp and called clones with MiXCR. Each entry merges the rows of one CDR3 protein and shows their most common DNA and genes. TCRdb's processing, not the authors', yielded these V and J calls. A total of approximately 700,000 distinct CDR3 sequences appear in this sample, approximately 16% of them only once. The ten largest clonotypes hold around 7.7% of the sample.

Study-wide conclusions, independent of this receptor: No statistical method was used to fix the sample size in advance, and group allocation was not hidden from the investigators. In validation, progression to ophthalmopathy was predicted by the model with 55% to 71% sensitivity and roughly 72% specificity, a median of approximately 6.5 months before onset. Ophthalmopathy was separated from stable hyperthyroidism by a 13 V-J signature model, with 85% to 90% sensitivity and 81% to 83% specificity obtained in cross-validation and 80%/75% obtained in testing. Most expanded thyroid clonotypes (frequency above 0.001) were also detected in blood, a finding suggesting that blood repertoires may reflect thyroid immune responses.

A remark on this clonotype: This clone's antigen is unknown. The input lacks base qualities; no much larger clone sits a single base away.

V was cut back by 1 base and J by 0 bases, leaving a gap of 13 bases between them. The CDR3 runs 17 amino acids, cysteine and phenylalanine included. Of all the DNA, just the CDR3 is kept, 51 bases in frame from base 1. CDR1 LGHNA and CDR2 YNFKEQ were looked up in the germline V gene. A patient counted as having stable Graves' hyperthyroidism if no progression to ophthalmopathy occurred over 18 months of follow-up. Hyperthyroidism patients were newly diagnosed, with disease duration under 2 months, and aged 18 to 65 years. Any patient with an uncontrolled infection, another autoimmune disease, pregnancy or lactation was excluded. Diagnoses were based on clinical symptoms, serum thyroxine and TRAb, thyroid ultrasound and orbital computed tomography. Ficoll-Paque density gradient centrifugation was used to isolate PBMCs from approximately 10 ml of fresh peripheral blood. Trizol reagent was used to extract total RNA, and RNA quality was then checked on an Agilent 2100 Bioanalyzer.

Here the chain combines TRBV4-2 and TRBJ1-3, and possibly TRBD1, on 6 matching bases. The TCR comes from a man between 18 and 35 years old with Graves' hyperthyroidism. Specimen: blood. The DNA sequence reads TGTGCCAGCAGCCAAGTTGTCAGGGGCATCTCTGGAAACACCATATATTTT. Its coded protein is CASSQVVRGISGNTIYF.